These 10 T cell receptor beta chains came from one sample sequenced in a study of CD8+ T cells in alopecia areata. Following RNA extraction, reverse transcription yielded cDNA that acted as the sequencing template. Clones were sequenced by immunoSEQ multiplex PCR, and TCRdb holds only the in-frame ones, with some missing. The sample lists 90,000 to 130,000 clones; 45% to 60% were seen once. Material for sequencing was NKG2D-low CD8+ T cells sorted from blood. These receptors were collected from a human donor with alopecia areata.

The V call is TRBV13, the J call TRBJ2-7, with D unclear. Trimming took off 6 bases at V and 7 bases at J, with 19 bases between the two ends. Germline V lookup: CDR1 PRHDT, CDR2 FYEKMQ (reference sequence). The CDR3 spans 14 residues. In nucleotides, the CDR3 is TGTGCCAGCAGGTCTCTATCCCGACCCCTGGAGCAGTACTTC. Its translation: CASRSLSRPLEQYF.

This chain links TRBV29-1 with TRBJ2-7; TRBD1 aligns across 10 bases. With 1 base clipped from V and 3 bases from J, the junction kept 6 bases outside the gene matches. This CDR3 is built from 15 residues. CDR1 and CDR2 from the germline V gene are SQVTM and ANQGSEA. The CDR3 bases are TGCAGCGTTGAAGTCCCGGGACAGGGGCTCTACGAGCAGTACTTC. Amino acid sequence: CSVEVPGQGLYEQYF.

The rearrangement joins TRBV9 to TRBJ2-5; the D is unclear. Trimming took 0 bases from V and 5 from J, leaving 8 bases between them. The CDR3 sequence is 13 residues long. Germline lookup yields CDR1 SGDLS and CDR2 YYNGEE. The CDR3 sequence is CASSVVSSETQYF. The CDR3 coding sequence is TGTGCCAGCAGCGTAGTCTCCTCTGAGACCCAGTACTTC.

The chain employs TRBV6-1 and TRBJ2-7; D not resolved. From germline, CDR1 is MNHNS and CDR2 SASEGT. Deletions cut 2 bases from V and 5 bases from J, with 13 bases between. This CDR3 region has 14 residues. Here the CDR3 reads CASSERVALHEQYF. As DNA, the CDR3 is TGTGCCAGCAGTGAACGAGTGGCACTCCACGAGCAGTACTTC.

The J gene is TRBJ2-1, the V gene TRBV4-1; D ambiguous. Germline V lookup: CDR1 MGHRA, CDR2 YSYEKL. Trimming took 0 bases from V and 6 from J, leaving 15 bases between them. The CDR3 loop spans 16 amino acids. CDR3 sequence (DNA): TGCGCCAGCAGCCAAGATCTCCCCCGGCGTTCCAATGAGCAGTTCTTC. Encoded protein: CASSQDLPRRSNEQFF.

V gene TRBV30 combines with J gene TRBJ2-5; D is possibly TRBD1 or TRBD2 (5 bases each). From germline, CDR1 is GTSNPN and CDR2 SVGIG (reference sequence). Trimming cost V 0 bases and J 4 bases, with 12 bases left between them. The CDR3 has 14 amino acids. As DNA, the CDR3 is TGTGCCTGGAGTGTCGGGACCTACGGAGAGACCCAGTACTTC. It specifies CAWSVGTYGETQYF.

The chain employs TRBV28 and TRBJ2-7, with D maybe TRBD2 (6 bases). The germline V gene has CDR1 MDHEN and CDR2 SYDVKM. There are 14 residues in the CDR3. The V and J ends lost 4 bases and 5 bases respectively, with 15 bases between them. CDR3 region: CASSWGGAVNEQYF. DNA for the CDR3: TGTGCCAGCAGTTGGGGCGGGGCGGTAAACGAGCAGTACTTC. Full variable domain (remainder filled in from reference TRBV28 and TRBJ2-7): DVKVTQSSRYLVKRTGEKVFLECVQDMDHENMFWYRQDPGLGLRLIYFSYDVKMKEKGDIPEGYSVSREKKERFSLILESASTNQTSMYLCASSWGGAVNEQYFGPGTRLTVT.

The J gene is TRBJ2-3, the V gene TRBV7-9; D is ambiguous. CDR1 and CDR2 (germline): SEHNR, FQNEAQ (reference sequence). The V and J ends lost 5 bases and 2 bases respectively, with 5 bases between them. The length of the CDR3 is 12 residues. CDR3: CASSDATDTQYF. In DNA form, the CDR3 reads TGTGCCAGCAGCGACGCCACAGATACGCAGTATTTT.

The chain has TRBV9 and TRBJ2-1; D call uncertain. This CDR3 is built from 13 residues. CDR1 is SGDLS, CDR2 YYNGEE, per germline. Between the trimmed V and J ends, which lost 0 bases and 5 bases, there was a span of 6 bases. CDR3 loop: CASSVVGNNEQFF. As DNA, the CDR3 is TGTGCCAGCAGCGTAGTCGGTAACAATGAGCAGTTCTTC.

J is TRBJ2-1 and V is TRBV7-9; perhaps TRBD2 as D (6 bases). Germline CDR1 SEHNR, CDR2 FQNEAQ (reference sequence). This CDR3 has 15 amino acids. Trimming took 4 bases from V and 2 from J, leaving 12 bases between them. CDR3 DNA: TGTGCCAGCAGCTCGAAAGCGGGCCCCTACAATGAGCAGTTCTTC. Translation gives CASSSKAGPYNEQFF.